Following are 4 T cell receptor beta chains from one sample sequenced in a study of Graves' ophthalmopathy and Graves' hyperthyroidism. Using RNA transcripts, the TCR beta CDR3 regions were amplified. The first round was an RT-PCR with HTBI primers, and the second round was a multiplex PCR. TCRdb redid the calling of the multiplex PCR reads with MiXCR, one entry per CDR3 protein. The table includes around 1.1 million distinct CDR3 sequences, about 35% detected once. Sequencing was done on a sample of peripheral blood or thyroid tissue (not recorded which). These receptors were taken from an adult man with Graves' hyperthyroidism.

This clonotype appeared many times. The chain combines TRBV6-1 with TRBJ2-7, with a weak D call TRBD2 (6 bases). The CDR3 totals 12 residues. Germline values: CDR1 MNHNS, CDR2 SASEGT. Trimming took 0 bases from V and 6 from J, leaving 6 bases between them. CDR3 DNA sequence: TGTGCCAGCAGTGAAGCCGGGGGCGAGCAGTACTTC. Translation: CASSEAGGEQYF.

This clonotype was picked up many times. The chain combines TRBV4-3 with TRBJ1-1; D remains ambiguous. Germline CDR1 reads LGHNA; CDR2 reads YSLEER. There are 13 residues in the CDR3. Trimming left V 0 bases short and J 5 bases short, with 7 bases between. The CDR3 nucleotides are TGCGCCAGCAGCCAAGATTTACTTACTGAAGCTTTCTTT. Translated: CASSQDLLTEAFF.

Notes on this clonotype: The germline gene is not matched at one end of the junction; a read error may be the cause. The chain recombines TRBV29-1 with TRBJ1-5; D not resolved. Germline assignment: CDR1 SQVTM and CDR2 ANQGSEA. The CDR3 runs to 12 residues. CDR3: CSVVVGNQSQHF. CDR3 DNA sequence: TGCAGCGTTGTTGTGGGGAATCAGTCCCAGCATTTT.

The CDR3 sequence: CASMWHEQFF. DNA for the CDR3: TGTGCCAGCATGTGGCATGAGCAGTTCTTC. The V and J genes are TRBV2 and TRBJ2-5; D remains unclear. TRBJ2-1 explains the end of the DNA better; the J call may be wrong. The CDR3 has 10 residues. Germline CDR1 SNHLY, CDR2 FYNNEI.